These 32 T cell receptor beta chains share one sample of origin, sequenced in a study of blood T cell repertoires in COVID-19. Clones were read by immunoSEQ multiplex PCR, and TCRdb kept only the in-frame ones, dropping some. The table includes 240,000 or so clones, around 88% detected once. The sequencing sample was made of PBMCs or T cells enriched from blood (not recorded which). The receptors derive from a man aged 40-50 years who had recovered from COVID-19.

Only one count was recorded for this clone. CDR3 protein: CASSFWSTEAFF. In DNA, the CDR3 is TGTGCCAGCAGCTTCTGGAGCACTGAAGCTTTCTTT. This sequence joins TRBV7-2 and TRBJ1-1, with D unresolved. The CDR3 sequence is 12 residues long. Trimming took off 3 bases at V and 4 bases at J, with 6 bases between the two ends. The germline gives CDR1 SGHTA, CDR2 FQGNSA.

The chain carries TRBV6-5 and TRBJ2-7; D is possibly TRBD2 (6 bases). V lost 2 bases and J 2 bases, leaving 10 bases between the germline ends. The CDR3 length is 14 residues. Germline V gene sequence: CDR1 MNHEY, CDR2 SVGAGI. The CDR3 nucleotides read TGTGCCAGCAGTTACCGACTAGGTCCCTACGAGCAGTACTTC. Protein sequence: CASSYRLGPYEQYF.

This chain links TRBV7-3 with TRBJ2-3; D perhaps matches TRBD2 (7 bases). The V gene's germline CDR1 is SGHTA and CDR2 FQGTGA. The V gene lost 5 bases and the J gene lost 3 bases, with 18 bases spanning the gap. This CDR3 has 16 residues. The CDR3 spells CASSRQSEGGTDTQYF. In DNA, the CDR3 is TGTGCCAGCAGCCGACAGTCGGAGGGGGGGACAGATACGCAGTATTTT.

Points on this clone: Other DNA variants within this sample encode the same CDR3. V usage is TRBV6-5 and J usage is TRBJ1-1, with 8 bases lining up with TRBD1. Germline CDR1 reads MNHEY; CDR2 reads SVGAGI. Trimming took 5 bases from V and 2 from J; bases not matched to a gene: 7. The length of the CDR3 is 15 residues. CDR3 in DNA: TGTGCCAGCAGTCCCGACAGGGGAGGAAACACTGAAGCTTTCTTT. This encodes CASSPDRGGNTEAFF.

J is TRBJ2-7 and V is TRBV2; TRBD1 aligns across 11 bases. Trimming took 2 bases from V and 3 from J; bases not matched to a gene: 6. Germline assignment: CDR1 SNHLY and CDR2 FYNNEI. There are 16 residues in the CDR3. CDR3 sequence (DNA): TGTGCCAGCAGTGAACCACCGGGACAGGGGGTCTACGAGCAGTACTTC. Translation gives CASSEPPGQGVYEQYF.

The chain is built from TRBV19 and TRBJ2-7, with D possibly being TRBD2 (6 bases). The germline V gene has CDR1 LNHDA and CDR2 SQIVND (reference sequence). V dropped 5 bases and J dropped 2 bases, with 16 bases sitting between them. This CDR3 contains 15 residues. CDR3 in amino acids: CASSETGTATYEQYF. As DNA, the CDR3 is TGTGCCAGTAGTGAAACCGGGACTGCCACCTACGAGCAGTACTTC.

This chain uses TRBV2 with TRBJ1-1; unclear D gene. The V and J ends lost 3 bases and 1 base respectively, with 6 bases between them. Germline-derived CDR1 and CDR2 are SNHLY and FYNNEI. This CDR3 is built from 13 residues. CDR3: CASSELQNTEAFF. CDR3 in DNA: TGTGCCAGCAGTGAGTTACAGAACACTGAAGCTTTCTTT.

CDR3 bases: TGTGCCAGCTCACCAAACAGGGGACCACAAGAGACCCAGTACTTC. This sequence encodes CASSPNRGPQETQYF. V gene TRBV18 combines with J gene TRBJ2-5; TRBD1 aligns across 7 bases. Trimming at V came to 2 bases and at J to 2 bases, leaving 5 bases not matched to a gene. Germline CDR1 and CDR2: KGHSH and LQKENI. This CDR3 contains 15 residues.

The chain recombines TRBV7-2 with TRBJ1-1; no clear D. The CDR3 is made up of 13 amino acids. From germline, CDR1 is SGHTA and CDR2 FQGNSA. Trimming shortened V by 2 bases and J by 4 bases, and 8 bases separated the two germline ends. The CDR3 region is CASSLTRSTEAFF. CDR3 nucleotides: TGTGCCAGCAGCTTAACGCGGAGCACTGAAGCTTTCTTT.

The chain's CDR3 is CASRGDRAPVYEQYF. The CDR3 coding sequence is TGTGCCAGCAGAGGGGACAGGGCGCCAGTCTACGAGCAGTACTTC. J is TRBJ2-7 and V is TRBV6-5; 9 nucleotides line up with TRBD1. With 6 bases clipped from V and 3 bases from J, the junction kept 9 bases outside the gene matches. Germline V gene sequence: CDR1 MNHEY, CDR2 SVGAGI. The length of the CDR3 is 15 residues.

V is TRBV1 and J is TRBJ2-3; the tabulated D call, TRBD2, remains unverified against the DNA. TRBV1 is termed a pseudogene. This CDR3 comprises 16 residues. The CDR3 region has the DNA TGCACCAGCAGCGCGCAACCGGGACTTCCAACAGATACGCAGTATTTT. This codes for CTSSAQPGLPTDTQYF.

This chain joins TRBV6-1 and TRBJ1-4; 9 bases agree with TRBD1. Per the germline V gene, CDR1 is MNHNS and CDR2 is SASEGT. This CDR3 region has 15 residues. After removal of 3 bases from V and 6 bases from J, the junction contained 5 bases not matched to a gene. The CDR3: CASSEPGTGYEKLFF. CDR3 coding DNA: TGTGCCAGCAGTGAGCCCGGGACAGGGTATGAAAAACTGTTTTTT.

The CDR3 sequence is CASSYLALRLSYEQYF. CDR3 nucleotides: TGTGCCAGCAGCTATCTAGCGTTGCGCCTTTCCTACGAGCAGTACTTC. The V gene is TRBV14, the J gene TRBJ2-7, with D possibly being TRBD2 (6 bases). CDR3 size: 16 residues. CDR1 is SGHDN, CDR2 FVKESK, per germline. The V end was cut by 5 bases, the J end by 1 base, with 18 bases between.

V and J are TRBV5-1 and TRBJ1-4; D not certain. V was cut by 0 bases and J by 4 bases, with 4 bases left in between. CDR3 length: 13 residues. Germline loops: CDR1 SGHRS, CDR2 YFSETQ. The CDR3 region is CASSLARNEKLFF. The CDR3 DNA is TGCGCCAGCAGCTTGGCTCGTAATGAAAAACTGTTTTTT. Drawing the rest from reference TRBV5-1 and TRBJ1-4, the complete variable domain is KAGVTQTPRYLIKTRGQQVTLSCSPISGHRSVSWYQQTPGQGLQFLFEYFSETQRNKGNFPGRFSGRQFSNSRSEMNVSTLELGDSALYLCASSLARNEKLFFGSGTQLSVL.

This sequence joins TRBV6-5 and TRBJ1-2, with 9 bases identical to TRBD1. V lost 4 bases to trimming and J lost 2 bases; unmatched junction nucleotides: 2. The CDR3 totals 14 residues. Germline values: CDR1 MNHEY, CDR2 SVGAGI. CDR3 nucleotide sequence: TGTGCCAGCAGTTCGACAGGGGGGAACTATGGCTACACCTTC. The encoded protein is CASSSTGGNYGYTF.

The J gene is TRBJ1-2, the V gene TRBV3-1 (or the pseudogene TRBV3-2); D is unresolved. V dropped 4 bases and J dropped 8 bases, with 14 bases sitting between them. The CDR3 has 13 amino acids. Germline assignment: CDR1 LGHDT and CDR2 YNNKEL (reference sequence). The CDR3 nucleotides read TGTGCCAGCAGCCCCGCTACAGTTATAGGCTACACCTTC. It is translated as CASSPATVIGYTF.

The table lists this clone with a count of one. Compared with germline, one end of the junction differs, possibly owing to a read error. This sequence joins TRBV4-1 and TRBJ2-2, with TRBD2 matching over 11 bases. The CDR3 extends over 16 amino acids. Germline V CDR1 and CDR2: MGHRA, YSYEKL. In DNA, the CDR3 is TGCGCCCGCAGCCGTAGCGGGGGGGGCCGTAGCGGGGAGCTGTTTTTT. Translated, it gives CARSRSGGGRSGELFF.

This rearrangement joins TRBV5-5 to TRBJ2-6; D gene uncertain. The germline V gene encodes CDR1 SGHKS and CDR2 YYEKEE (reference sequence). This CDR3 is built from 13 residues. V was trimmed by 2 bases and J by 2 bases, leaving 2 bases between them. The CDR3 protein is CASSFAGANVLTF. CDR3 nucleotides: TGTGCCAGCAGCTTCGCTGGGGCCAACGTCCTGACTTTC.

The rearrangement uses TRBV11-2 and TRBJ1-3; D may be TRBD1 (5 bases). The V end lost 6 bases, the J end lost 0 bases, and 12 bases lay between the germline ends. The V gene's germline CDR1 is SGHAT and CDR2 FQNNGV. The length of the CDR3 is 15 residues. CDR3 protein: CASRGTGDSGNTIYF. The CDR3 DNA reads TGTGCCAGCAGGGGGACGGGGGACTCTGGAAACACCATATATTTT.

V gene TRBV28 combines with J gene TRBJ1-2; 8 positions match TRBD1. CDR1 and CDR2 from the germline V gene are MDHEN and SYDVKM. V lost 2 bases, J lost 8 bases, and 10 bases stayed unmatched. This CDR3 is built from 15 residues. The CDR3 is CASSLPGQGGGGYTF. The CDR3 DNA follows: TGTGCCAGCAGTTTACCCGGACAGGGTGGAGGGGGCTACACCTTC.

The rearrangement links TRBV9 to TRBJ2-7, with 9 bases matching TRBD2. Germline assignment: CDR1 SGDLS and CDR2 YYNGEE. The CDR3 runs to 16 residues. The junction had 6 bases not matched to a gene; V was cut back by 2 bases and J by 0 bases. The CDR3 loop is CASSVRPSGISYEQYF. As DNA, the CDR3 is TGTGCCAGCAGCGTTCGTCCTAGCGGGATCTCCTACGAGCAGTACTTC.

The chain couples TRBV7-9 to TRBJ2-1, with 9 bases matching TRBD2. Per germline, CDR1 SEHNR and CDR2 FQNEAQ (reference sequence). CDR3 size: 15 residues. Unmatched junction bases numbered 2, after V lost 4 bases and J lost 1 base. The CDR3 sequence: CASSSGLASYNEQFF. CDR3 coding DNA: TGTGCCAGCAGCTCCGGACTAGCGTCCTACAATGAGCAGTTCTTC. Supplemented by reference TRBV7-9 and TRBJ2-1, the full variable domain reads DTGVSQNPRHKITKRGQNVTFRCDPISEHNRLYWYRQTLGQGPEFLTYFQNEAQLEKSRLLSDRFSAERPKGSFSTLEIQRTEQGDSAMYLCASSSGLASYNEQFFGPGTRLTVL.

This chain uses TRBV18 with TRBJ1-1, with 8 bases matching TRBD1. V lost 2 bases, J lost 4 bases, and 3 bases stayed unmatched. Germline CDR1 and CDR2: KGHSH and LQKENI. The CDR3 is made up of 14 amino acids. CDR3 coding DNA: TGTGCCAGCTCACCAATCACAGGGGGCACTGAAGCTTTCTTT. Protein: CASSPITGGTEAFF.

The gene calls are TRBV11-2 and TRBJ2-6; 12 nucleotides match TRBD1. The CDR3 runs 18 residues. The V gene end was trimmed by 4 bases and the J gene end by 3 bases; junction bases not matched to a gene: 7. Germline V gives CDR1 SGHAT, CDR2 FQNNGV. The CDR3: CASSSTGTGGFGANVLTF. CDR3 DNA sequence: TGTGCCAGCAGCTCGACCGGGACAGGGGGCTTTGGGGCCAACGTCCTGACTTTC.

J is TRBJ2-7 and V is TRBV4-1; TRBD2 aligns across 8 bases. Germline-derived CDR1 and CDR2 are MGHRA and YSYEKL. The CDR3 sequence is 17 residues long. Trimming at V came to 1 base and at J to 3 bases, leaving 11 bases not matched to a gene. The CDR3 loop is CASSQAAPGGAGYEQYF. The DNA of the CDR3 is TGCGCCAGCAGCCAAGCGGCCCCCGGGGGGGCCGGCTACGAGCAGTACTTC.

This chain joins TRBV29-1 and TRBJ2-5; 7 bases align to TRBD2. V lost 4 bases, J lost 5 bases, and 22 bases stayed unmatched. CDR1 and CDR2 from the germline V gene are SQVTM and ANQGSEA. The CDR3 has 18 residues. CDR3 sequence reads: CSVVGGTDYVGGTETQYF. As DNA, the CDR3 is TGCAGCGTTGTGGGGGGGACTGATTATGTCGGAGGCACGGAGACCCAGTACTTC.

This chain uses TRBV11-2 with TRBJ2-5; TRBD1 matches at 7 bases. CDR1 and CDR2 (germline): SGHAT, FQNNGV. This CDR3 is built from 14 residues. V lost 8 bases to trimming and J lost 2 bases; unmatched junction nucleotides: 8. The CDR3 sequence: CASGTEREQETQYF. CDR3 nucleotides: TGTGCCAGCGGGACAGAGCGCGAACAAGAGACCCAGTACTTC.

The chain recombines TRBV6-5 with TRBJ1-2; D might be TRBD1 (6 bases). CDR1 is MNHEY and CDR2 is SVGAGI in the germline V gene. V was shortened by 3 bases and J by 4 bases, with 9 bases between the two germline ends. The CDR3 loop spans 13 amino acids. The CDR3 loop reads CASSYSGVYGYTF. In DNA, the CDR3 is TGTGCCAGCAGTTATTCAGGGGTCTATGGCTACACCTTC.

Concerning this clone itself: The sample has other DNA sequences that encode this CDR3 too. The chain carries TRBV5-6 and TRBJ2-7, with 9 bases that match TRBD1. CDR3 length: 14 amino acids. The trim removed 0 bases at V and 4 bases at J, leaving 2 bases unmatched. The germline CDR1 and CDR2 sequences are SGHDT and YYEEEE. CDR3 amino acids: CASSLGQGVYEQYF. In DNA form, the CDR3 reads TGTGCCAGCAGCTTGGGACAGGGGGTGTACGAGCAGTACTTC.

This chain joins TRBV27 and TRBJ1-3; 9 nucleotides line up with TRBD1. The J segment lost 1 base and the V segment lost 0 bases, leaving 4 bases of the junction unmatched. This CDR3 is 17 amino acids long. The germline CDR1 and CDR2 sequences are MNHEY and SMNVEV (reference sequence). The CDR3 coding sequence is TGTGCCAGCAGTTTATCGACCGGGACAGGGTCTGGAAACACCATATATTTT. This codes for CASSLSTGTGSGNTIYF.

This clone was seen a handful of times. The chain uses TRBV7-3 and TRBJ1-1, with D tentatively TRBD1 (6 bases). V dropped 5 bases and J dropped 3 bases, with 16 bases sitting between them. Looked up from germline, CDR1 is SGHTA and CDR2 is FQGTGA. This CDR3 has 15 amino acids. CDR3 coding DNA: TGTGCCAGCAGCCCAGGACCGGACAGTGACACTGAAGCTTTCTTT. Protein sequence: CASSPGPDSDTEAFF.

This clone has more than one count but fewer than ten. The DNA for the CDR3 is TGTGCCAGCAGCCCCCTGGATAGGGAGGGCTATGGCTACACCTTC. Protein: CASSPLDREGYGYTF. V gene TRBV11-2 combines with J gene TRBJ1-2; no firm D call. The CDR3 sequence is 15 residues long. The germline gives CDR1 SGHAT, CDR2 FQNNGV. The V gene lost 5 bases and the J gene lost 4 bases, with 17 bases spanning the gap.